These 14 T cell receptor beta chains were sequenced from one sample in a study of T-cell reconstitution after alpha-beta-depleted transplantation in children. Unique molecular identifiers were used in preparing the TCRbeta library. TCRdb re-analysed the PCR reads in MiXCR, keeping a single row per CDR3 protein. This table has about 240,000 distinct CDR3 sequences, about 26% appearing once. The sequencing used PBMCs, collected before TCRalphabeta/CD19-depleted stem cell transplant. The source of these receptors is a girl aged 2 to 10 with Fanconi anemia, due to receive a stem cell transplant.

This clonotype was picked up many times. V and J are TRBV4-2 and TRBJ2-3; 13 bases are a match to TRBD2. V trimming: 0 bases; J trimming: 4 bases; junction bases outside the gene matches: 4. Germline V gene data show CDR1 as LGHNA and CDR2 as YNFKEQ. This CDR3 spans 17 amino acids. Written as DNA, the CDR3 is TGTGCCAGCAGCCAAGACGGACTAGCGGGAGACCCAGATACGCAGTATTTT. Translated, it gives CASSQDGLAGDPDTQYF.

J is TRBJ2-7 and V is TRBV11-2; 8 positions agree with TRBD1. Germline trimming cut 5 bases from V and 3 bases from J; bases unmatched to any gene: 9. The CDR3 contains 15 residues. The V gene's germline CDR1 is SGHAT and CDR2 FQNNGV. CDR3 bases: TGTGCCAGCAGCAGACCCGGGACAGGAGTCTACGAGCAGTACTTC. Encoded protein: CASSRPGTGVYEQYF. The complete variable domain, with remaining parts taken from reference TRBV11-2 and TRBJ2-7, reads EAGVAQSPRYKIIEKRQSVAFWCNPISGHATLYWYQQILGQGPKLLIQFQNNGVVDDSQLPKDRFSAERLKGVDSTLKIQPAKLEDSAVYLCASSRPGTGVYEQYFGPGTRLTVT.

This sequence joins TRBV19 and TRBJ2-5; D is possibly TRBD1 (5 bases). Germline loops: CDR1 LNHDA, CDR2 SQIVND (reference sequence). The ends were cut back, 3 bases at V and 5 bases at J, with 13 bases in the middle. The CDR3 runs 14 residues. This CDR3 reads CASSMAGPFETQYF. CDR3 sequence (DNA): TGTGCCAGTAGTATGGCAGGGCCTTTCGAGACCCAGTACTTC.

This clonotype was detected only a few times. The J gene is TRBJ2-3, the V gene TRBV13; D unclear. CDR3 length equals 15 residues. The V end was cut by 5 bases, the J end by 3 bases, with 15 bases between. The germline CDR1 and CDR2 sequences are PRHDT and FYEKMQ (reference sequence). Here the CDR3 DNA reads TGTGCCAGCAGCCGAGAGCGCCGAAGGACAGATACGCAGTATTTT. Protein product: CASSRERRRTDTQYF. The full variable domain, in which reference TRBV13 and TRBJ2-3 provide the parts outside the CDR3, is AAGVIQSPRHLIKEKRETATLKCYPIPRHDTVYWYQQGPGQDPQFLISFYEKMQSDKGSIPDRFSAQQFSDYHSELNMSSLELGDSALYFCASSRERRRTDTQYFGPGTRLTVL.

The rearrangement links TRBV14 to TRBJ2-1, with D perhaps TRBD1 (6 bases). Germline V gives CDR1 SGHDN, CDR2 FVKESK. The CDR3 loop spans 14 amino acids. The ends were cut back, 5 bases at V and 3 bases at J, with 11 bases in the middle. The CDR3 nucleotides are TGTGCCAGCAGCTCTCGGACAGACTACAATGAGCAGTTCTTC. It specifies CASSSRTDYNEQFF.

This chain uses TRBV20-1 with TRBJ2-5; D is possibly TRBD1 (7 bases). This CDR3 comprises 18 residues. V lost 1 base to trimming and J lost 7 bases, with 28 bases between them. The germline V gene has CDR1 DFQATT and CDR2 SNEGSKA (reference sequence). In DNA form, the CDR3 reads TGCAGTGCTAGAGCATGGGCAGGGGGGTCGAGAGTCAGGGTGACCCAGTACTTC. Protein sequence: CSARAWAGGSRVRVTQYF.

This clonotype has a count of ten or more. V gene TRBV29-1 combines with J gene TRBJ2-1, with D perhaps matching TRBD2 (5 bases). The CDR3 has 13 amino acids. Trimming shortened V by 6 bases and J by 2 bases, and 11 bases separated the two germline ends. CDR1 and CDR2 (germline): SQVTM, ANQGSEA. The DNA for the CDR3 is TGCAGCGTCGGACTCGATACCTACAATGAGCAGTTCTTC. This sequence encodes CSVGLDTYNEQFF.

The chain carries TRBV20-1 and TRBJ2-2; no clear D gene. CDR1 and CDR2 from the germline V gene are DFQATT and SNEGSKA (reference sequence). The CDR3 covers 12 residues. V was trimmed by 3 bases and J by 3 bases, leaving 5 bases between them. The CDR3 is CSASPYTGELFF. The CDR3 nucleotides are TGCAGTGCTAGTCCTTACACCGGGGAGCTGTTTTTT.

Only a few counts were recorded for this clonotype. The chain recombines TRBV29-1 with TRBJ2-5; no definite D call. Germline V gene sequence: CDR1 SQVTM, CDR2 ANQGSEA. Trimming took off 5 bases at V and 4 bases at J, with 14 bases between the two ends. The CDR3 spans 13 residues. The CDR3: CSVHRSAAETQYF. In DNA, the CDR3 is TGCAGCGTTCATCGTTCGGCGGCAGAGACCCAGTACTTC.

The genes are TRBV6-1 and TRBJ2-3; a possible D gene is TRBD2 (6 bases). CDR1 is MNHNS, CDR2 SASEGT, per germline. V was trimmed by 6 bases and J by 2 bases, leaving 27 bases between them. CDR3 length equals 19 residues. CDR3 nucleotides: TGTGCCAGCAGCCCCTTGATCGCCGGGACTCGAGGTAACACAGATACGCAGTATTTT. Translated: CASSPLIAGTRGNTDTQYF.

This clonotype has at least ten counts. The rearrangement joins TRBV12-3 or TRBV12-4 to TRBJ2-1, with 10 nucleotides matching TRBD2. The CDR3 extends over 19 amino acids. Trimming cost V 4 bases and J 7 bases; bases outside gene matches: 19. CDR3: CASSSPHKRGGQHRNEQFF. CDR3 bases: TGTGCCAGCAGTTCCCCCCATAAGCGGGGGGGCCAGCATAGGAATGAGCAGTTCTTC.

This clonotype was recorded a few times. The chain couples TRBV20-1 to TRBJ2-3, with 13 bases matching TRBD2. CDR3 length: 12 amino acids. V was pared by 7 bases and J by 7 bases, with 2 bases of the junction left unmatched. Germline CDR1 is DFQATT and CDR2 is SNEGSKA (reference sequence). CDR3 coding DNA: TGCAGTGGACTAGCGGGGGGCCATACGCAGTATTTT. Translating gives CSGLAGGHTQYF.

The chain has TRBV2 and TRBJ2-3; perhaps TRBD1 as D (6 bases). The CDR3 contains 12 residues. Trimming removed 3 bases at V and 8 bases at J, with 9 bases between. Germline V gene lookup returns CDR1 SNHLY and CDR2 FYNNEI. The CDR3 protein is CASSEVGGTQYF. CDR3 bases: TGTGCCAGCAGTGAGGTAGGGGGTACGCAGTATTTT. Based on the CDR3 plus reference TRBV2 and TRBJ2-3, the full variable domain is EPEVTQTPSHQVTQMGQEVILRCVPISNHLYFYWYRQILGQKVEFLVSFYNNEISEKSEIFDDQFSVERPDGSNFTLKIRSTKLEDSAMYFCASSEVGGTQYFGPGTRLTVL.

This clonotype was counted ten times or more. The chain couples TRBV7-3 to TRBJ2-1; tentatively, D is TRBD1 (6 bases). The CDR3 totals 14 residues. V was pared by 3 bases and J by 4 bases, with 10 bases between. Germline V gives CDR1 SGHTA, CDR2 FQGTGA. This chain's CDR3 is CASSLDSNYNEQFF. The CDR3 DNA sequence: TGTGCCAGCAGCTTGGACAGTAATTACAATGAGCAGTTCTTC.